This TCR beta chain was documented in a study of blood T cell repertoires in COVID-19. Trimming at V came to 7 bases and at J to 4 bases, leaving 7 bases not matched to a gene. CDR3 length: 14 amino acids. Germline CDR1 is LNHDA and CDR2 is SQIVND (reference sequence). Some clones are missing from TCRdb's copy, which holds only in-frame ones; the method was immunoSEQ multiplex PCR. Of 120,000 to 150,000 clones detected, about 89% appear once; the ten largest clones hold around 38%. In its sample, this clone was seen many times. Sequencing was performed on peripheral blood. The source is a man in his fifties who had recovered from COVID-19. The rearrangement links TRBV19 to TRBJ1-2; 9 nucleotides match TRBD1. CDR3 sequence (DNA): TGTGCCAGTAAGGGGACAGGGCGGAGCTATGGCTACACCTTC. Protein product: CASKGTGRSYGYTF.